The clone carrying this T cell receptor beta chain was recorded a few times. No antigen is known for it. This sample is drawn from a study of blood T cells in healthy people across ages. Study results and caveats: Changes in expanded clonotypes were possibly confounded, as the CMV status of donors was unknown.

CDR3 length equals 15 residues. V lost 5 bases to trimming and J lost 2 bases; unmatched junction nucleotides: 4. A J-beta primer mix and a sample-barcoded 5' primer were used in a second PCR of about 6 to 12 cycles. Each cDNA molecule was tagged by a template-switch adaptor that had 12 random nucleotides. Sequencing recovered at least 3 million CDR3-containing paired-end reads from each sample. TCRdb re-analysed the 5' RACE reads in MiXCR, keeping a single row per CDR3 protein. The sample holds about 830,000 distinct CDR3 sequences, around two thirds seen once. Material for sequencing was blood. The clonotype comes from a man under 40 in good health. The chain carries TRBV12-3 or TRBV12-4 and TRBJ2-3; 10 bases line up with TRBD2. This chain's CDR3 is CASSPSGGNTDTQYF. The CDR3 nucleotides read TGTGCCAGCAGTCCTAGCGGGGGTAACACAGATACGCAGTATTTT.